This T cell receptor beta chain was found in a study of blood T cell repertoires in COVID-19. Study-level information: T cells, B-cell-depleted T cells, or PBMCs provided the cDNA or gDNA that served as material.

TCRdb's table, derived via immunoSEQ multiplex PCR, lists solely in-frame clones and lacks some. The sample includes about 300,000 clones, 85% to 90% seen only once; the top ten take 10%. CDR1 is MGHRA, CDR2 YSYEKL, per germline. The CDR3 is made up of 13 amino acids. Comments on this clone: A read error may produce the germline difference seen at one junction end.

The chain recombines TRBV4-1 with TRBJ2-7, with D hard to call. The sample was PBMCs or T cells enriched from blood (not recorded which). This TCR derives from a woman aged 18-29 years who had recovered from COVID-19. The DNA for the CDR3 is TGCGCCAGTAGCCGACTGACGACCTACGAGCAGTACTTC. It yields the protein CASSRLTTYEQYF.